This T cell receptor (beta chain) was recorded in a study of cytomegalovirus exposure and HLA in healthy donors. General study findings and limits: In a later analysis, donors in an Asian-associated ancestry cluster reportedly had fewer N-insertions in productive TCRs than the cohort mean. Further analysis, carried out later, found HLA-associated TCR beta chains more clonally expanded than equally common other chains.

Primers included in the PCR were 60 Vbeta and 13 Jbeta primers. Using immunoSEQ multiplex PCR, the repertoire was profiled, and TCRdb retains in-frame clones only, with some absent. The sample gives more than 150,000 clones, roughly 84% of which show up once; about 0.25% is in the top ten. Although they were nominally healthy when sampled, donors likely had unrecorded immune exposures. Remarks on this clone: Antigen unknown.

Germline V CDR1 and CDR2: MNHEY, SMNVEV (reference sequence). The CDR3 is 11 residues long. V dropped 6 bases and J dropped 9 bases, with 10 bases sitting between them. The source is a boy between 10 and 17 years old in good health and CMV-seronegative. The sequencing sample was made of PBMCs. The chain has TRBV27 and TRBJ2-3; the D gene is possibly TRBD1 (5 bases). CDR3 DNA: TGTGCCAGCAGGACAGAATTCACGCAGTATTTT. Its translation: CASRTEFTQYF.